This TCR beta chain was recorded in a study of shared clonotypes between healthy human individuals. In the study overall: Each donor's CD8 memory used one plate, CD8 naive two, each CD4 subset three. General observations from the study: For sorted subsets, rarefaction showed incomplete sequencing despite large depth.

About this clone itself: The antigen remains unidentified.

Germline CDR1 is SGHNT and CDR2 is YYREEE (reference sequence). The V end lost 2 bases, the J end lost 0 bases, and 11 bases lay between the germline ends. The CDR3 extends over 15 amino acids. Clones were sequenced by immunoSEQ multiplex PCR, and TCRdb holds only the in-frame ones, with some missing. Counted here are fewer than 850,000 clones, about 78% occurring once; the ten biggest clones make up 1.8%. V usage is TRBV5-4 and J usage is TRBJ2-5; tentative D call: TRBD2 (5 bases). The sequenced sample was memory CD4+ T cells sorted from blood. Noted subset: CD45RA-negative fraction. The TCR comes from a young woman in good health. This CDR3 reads CASSFLADYQETQYF. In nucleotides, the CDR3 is TGTGCCAGCAGCTTTCTCGCGGACTACCAAGAGACCCAGTACTTC.